The 20 T cell receptor beta chains in this list originate from one sample, sequenced in a study of CD8 T cells in ankylosing spondylitis. Via MiXCR, TCRdb re-called the 5' RACE reads, giving one row per CDR3 protein. The profile shows a few hundred thousand distinct CDR3 sequences, roughly a quarter of them singletons. Sequenced sample: blood, either unsorted or a sorted T cell fraction (not recorded which). The receptors were gathered from a male donor with ankylosing spondylitis or in good health (not recorded which).

This clonotype was counted between two and nine times. This CDR3 is CASRSGSTDTQYF. DNA for the CDR3: TGCGCCAGCAGGTCAGGGTCCACAGATACGCAGTATTTT. This chain joins TRBV5-1 and TRBJ2-3, with TRBD1 as a possible D gene (5 bases). Between the trimmed V and J ends, which lost 5 bases and 2 bases, there was a span of 9 bases. CDR1 and CDR2 (germline): SGHRS, YFSETQ. This CDR3 is built from 13 residues.

In this sample, this clonotype turned up a few times. The rearrangement joins TRBV7-8 to TRBJ1-5; D gene unclear. Trimming removed 1 base from V and 6 bases from J, with 4 bases in between. In germline, CDR1 is SGHVS, CDR2 FQNEAQ. The CDR3 loop spans 12 amino acids. The CDR3, as DNA: TGTGCCAGCAGCTTAGTGGCTCAGCCCCAGCATTTT. Translated, it gives CASSLVAQPQHF.

The chain employs TRBV11-3 and TRBJ2-1; D uncertain. The CDR3 length is 14 residues. The V gene's germline CDR1 is SGHNT and CDR2 YENEEA. Trimming removed 5 bases at V and 4 bases at J, with 12 bases between. The CDR3 bases are TGTGCCAGCAGCACGGAACCCGGGTACAATGAGCAGTTCTTC. Amino acids: CASSTEPGYNEQFF.

This clonotype appeared many times. The rearrangement uses TRBV29-1 and TRBJ2-3; 10 bases match TRBD1. V lost 5 bases to trimming and J lost 4 bases; unmatched junction nucleotides: 3. The CDR3 loop spans 13 amino acids. Germline-derived CDR1 and CDR2 are SQVTM and ANQGSEA. CDR3 in DNA: TGCAGCGTTCGGACAGGGGGGGCAGATACGCAGTATTTT. It encodes CSVRTGGADTQYF.

There are a few counts of this clonotype. CDR3 sequence: CSASGAGLSPYGYTF. CDR3 in DNA: TGCAGTGCTAGTGGTGCAGGGCTCAGCCCCTATGGCTACACCTTC. This sequence joins TRBV20-1 and TRBJ1-2, with D tentatively TRBD1 (5 bases). Per germline, CDR1 DFQATT and CDR2 SNEGSKA (reference sequence). The V end lost 3 bases, the J end lost 4 bases, and 18 bases lay between the germline ends. This CDR3 spans 15 amino acids.

Many counts were recorded for this clonotype. The chain recombines TRBV12-3 or TRBV12-4 with TRBJ1-1; D possibly corresponds to TRBD1 (5 bases). The CDR3 extends over 13 amino acids. V lost 7 bases and J 5 bases, leaving 14 bases between the germline ends. The CDR3 protein is CASNDRWTTEAFF. DNA for the CDR3: TGTGCCAGCAATGACAGATGGACTACTGAAGCTTTCTTT.

V is TRBV7-6 and J is TRBJ2-3; a possible D gene is TRBD2 (5 bases). The CDR3 runs to 12 residues. Germline loops: CDR1 SGHVS, CDR2 FNYEAQ. Trimming pared 5 bases from V and 6 bases from J, leaving 9 bases between. DNA for the CDR3: TGTGCCAGCAGCGCCGGGGAGGATACGCAGTATTTT. Translated, it gives CASSAGEDTQYF.

This clonotype was seen many times. The chain uses TRBV20-1 and TRBJ1-5; 8 nucleotides match TRBD1. This CDR3 has 15 amino acids. Per the germline V gene, CDR1 is DFQATT and CDR2 is SNEGSKA (reference sequence). Trimming at V came to 5 bases and at J to 2 bases, leaving 8 bases not matched to a gene. In nucleotides, the CDR3 is TGCAGTGCTCAACGCAGGGGGCGCGGCAATCAGCCCCAGCATTTT. Translating it yields CSAQRRGRGNQPQHF.

This clonotype was counted at least ten times. V and J are TRBV6-5 and TRBJ2-7; 7 nucleotides agree with TRBD1. V was clipped by 2 bases and J by 2 bases; unmatched bases: 3. Germline CDR1 MNHEY, CDR2 SVGAGI. This CDR3 has 14 residues. The CDR3 here is CASSYRDRPYEQYF. The CDR3 DNA sequence: TGTGCCAGCAGTTACAGGGACAGACCCTACGAGCAGTACTTC.

This chain joins TRBV5-1 and TRBJ2-2; no clear D. Germline V gives CDR1 SGHRS, CDR2 YFSETQ. V was trimmed by 4 bases and J by 4 bases, leaving 14 bases between them. This CDR3 comprises 15 residues. In DNA form, the CDR3 reads TGCGCCAGCAGCCTGCGTGGGGTCGGCACCGGGGAGCTGTTTTTT. Its translation is CASSLRGVGTGELFF.

The chain is built from TRBV11-2 and TRBJ2-2; D not certain. Deletions cut 6 bases from V and 4 bases from J, with 18 bases between. The CDR3 is 16 amino acids. Germline loops: CDR1 SGHAT, CDR2 FQNNGV. The DNA of the CDR3 is TGTGCCAGCAGGACCACAAACTTGATGGGCACCGGGGAGCTGTTTTTT. This codes for CASRTTNLMGTGELFF.

The chain couples TRBV9 to TRBJ2-5, with 10 positions matching TRBD1. The CDR3 is made up of 16 amino acids. After removal of 0 bases from V and 4 bases from J, the junction contained 6 bases not matched to a gene. The germline CDR1 and CDR2 sequences are SGDLS and YYNGEE. The CDR3 loop reads CASSVEGQGRGETQYF. For the CDR3, the DNA is TGTGCCAGCAGCGTAGAGGGACAGGGGCGCGGAGAGACCCAGTACTTC.

This clonotype was seen more than once but under ten times. This chain links TRBV20-1 with TRBJ2-3, with 7 bases lining up with TRBD2. The germline CDR1 and CDR2 sequences are DFQATT and SNEGSKA (reference sequence). V lost 3 bases, J lost 2 bases, and 8 bases stayed unmatched. The CDR3 runs to 15 residues. The CDR3 region has the DNA TGCAGTGCTAGGAGAGCTAGCGGCTACACAGATACGCAGTATTTT. It yields the protein CSARRASGYTDTQYF.

Turning to this clonotype: A read error may explain this, as a much larger clone is one base away. The rearrangement links TRBV6-5 to TRBJ2-2; D uncertain. Trimming stripped 6 bases from V and 3 bases from J, with 5 bases between. Germline CDR1 reads MNHEY; CDR2 reads SVGAGI. The CDR3 has 12 residues. CDR3 sequence (DNA): TGTGCCAGCAGGAAGGACACCGGGGAGCTGTTTTTT. Translated: CASRKDTGELFF.

The rearrangement joins TRBV20-1 to TRBJ2-5; D gene unclear. CDR1 and CDR2 (germline): DFQATT, SNEGSKA (reference sequence). V gave up 3 bases and J gave up 0 bases, with 8 bases separating them. The CDR3 totals 13 residues. The CDR3 loop reads CSARDAHQETQYF. The CDR3 nucleotides read TGCAGTGCTAGGGACGCTCACCAAGAGACCCAGTACTTC.

The chain employs TRBV20-1 and TRBJ2-7; D unclear. Germline loops: CDR1 DFQATT, CDR2 SNEGSKA (reference sequence). V lost 3 bases, J lost 4 bases, and 10 bases lay in between. This CDR3 is built from 12 residues. The CDR3 DNA follows: TGCAGTGCTAGCAACGACTTGTACGAGCAGTACTTC. Amino acid sequence: CSASNDLYEQYF.

The chain links TRBV29-1 to TRBJ2-1, with D possibly matching TRBD1 (5 bases). V was cut by 5 bases and J by 3 bases, with 11 bases left in between. This CDR3 comprises 13 residues. Germline CDR1 reads SQVTM; CDR2 reads ANQGSEA. In DNA form, the CDR3 reads TGCAGCGTTAGTGCAGGGTTCTACAATGAGCAGTTCTTC. Translated: CSVSAGFYNEQFF.

J is TRBJ2-7 and V is TRBV7-2; 7 nucleotides match TRBD2. Germline V lookup: CDR1 SGHTA, CDR2 FQGNSA. This CDR3 is built from 14 residues. V dropped 4 bases and J dropped 5; count of bases not matched to a gene: 8. CDR3 in amino acids: CASSSGLVVDEQYF. DNA for the CDR3: TGTGCCAGCAGCTCCGGACTAGTAGTCGACGAGCAGTACTTC.

This clonotype was detected many times. V gene TRBV5-1 combines with J gene TRBJ2-7; D remains ambiguous. The V end lost 1 base, the J end lost 2 bases, and 13 bases lay between the germline ends. The germline V gene has CDR1 SGHRS and CDR2 YFSETQ. The CDR3 runs to 15 residues. CDR3 nucleotides: TGCGCCAGCAGCTTGTTCCGAAAGGGAACCTACGAGCAGTACTTC. Encoded protein: CASSLFRKGTYEQYF.

Many counts were recorded for this clonotype. V is TRBV5-1 and J is TRBJ1-1, with TRBD1 as a possible D gene (5 bases). Trimming shortened V by 1 base and J by 5 bases, and 12 bases separated the two germline ends. The CDR3 totals 14 residues. CDR1 is SGHRS and CDR2 is YFSETQ in the germline V gene. The CDR3 here is CASSLLRGVTEAFF. The CDR3 nucleotides read TGCGCCAGCAGCTTGCTTCGGGGGGTAACTGAAGCTTTCTTT.